Shown below are 11 T cell receptor beta chains from a single sample sequenced in a study of T cell changes during pregnancy in multiple sclerosis. TCRdb's table, derived via immunoSEQ multiplex PCR, lists solely in-frame clones and lacks some. The sample includes tens of thousands of clones, nearly 95% seen only once; the top ten take around 0.9%. Source: peripheral blood, taken after pregnancy. The receptors were gathered from a female donor with multiple sclerosis, enrolled in a pregnancy study.

The rearrangement joins TRBV6-1 to TRBJ1-2; 8 positions match TRBD1. Looked up from germline, CDR1 is MNHNS and CDR2 is SASEGT. Unmatched junction bases numbered 6, after V lost 4 bases and J lost 8 bases. The CDR3 is 13 residues long. The CDR3 nucleotides are TGTGCCAGCAGTGCCATCCCAGGGGGCGGCTACACCTTC. Its translation is CASSAIPGGGYTF.

The J gene is TRBJ2-4, the V gene TRBV5-8; 10 positions agree with TRBD1. The ends lost 3 bases at V and 8 bases at J; junction bases unmatched: 5. The germline V gene has CDR1 SGHTS and CDR2 YDEGEE. This CDR3 region has 14 residues. The CDR3 DNA reads as TGTGCCAGCAGCTCCCTCGGACAGGGGGACATTCAGTACTTC. Protein product: CASSSLGQGDIQYF.

The chain carries TRBV7-6 and TRBJ2-7; 7 nucleotides match TRBD2. The V segment lost 1 base and the J segment 2 bases; nucleotides outside the gene matches: 5. This CDR3 has 15 amino acids. In germline, CDR1 is SGHVS, CDR2 FNYEAQ. The CDR3 loop reads CASSLDSGPPYEQYF. The CDR3 DNA is TGTGCCAGCAGCTTAGATAGCGGGCCCCCCTACGAGCAGTACTTC.

On this clone: The identical CDR3 is also encoded by other nucleotide sequences in the sample. The chain employs TRBV5-1 and TRBJ2-5; 11 nucleotides align to TRBD2. The CDR3 is made up of 16 amino acids. From germline, CDR1 is SGHRS and CDR2 YFSETQ. V lost 0 bases and J lost 2; bases outside the gene matches: 3. This chain's CDR3 is CASSLALAGGQETQYF. Written as DNA, the CDR3 is TGCGCCAGCAGCTTGGCGTTAGCGGGGGGGCAAGAGACCCAGTACTTC.

The J gene is TRBJ1-2, the V gene TRBV5-1; D is unclear. This CDR3 region has 15 residues. CDR1 and CDR2 (germline): SGHRS, YFSETQ. The V gene lost 0 bases and the J gene lost 4 bases, with 13 bases spanning the gap. The CDR3: CASSLAAGVPYGYTF. The CDR3 coding sequence is TGCGCCAGCAGCTTGGCGGCAGGCGTGCCCTATGGCTACACCTTC.

The table lists this clone with a count of one. J is TRBJ1-1 and V is TRBV19; unclear D gene. Trimming removed 8 bases from V and 0 bases from J, with 10 bases in between. This CDR3 has 13 amino acids. Germline CDR1 LNHDA, CDR2 SQIVND (reference sequence). Written as DNA, the CDR3 is TGTGCCAGTTCCGAGTTTATGAACACTGAAGCTTTCTTT. It specifies CASSEFMNTEAFF.

This chain links TRBV5-6 with TRBJ1-2; D perhaps matches TRBD1 (6 bases). V shed 2 bases and J shed 8 bases, with 13 bases lying between them. The CDR3 runs to 13 residues. From germline, CDR1 is SGHDT and CDR2 YYEEEE. CDR3 protein: CASSFSGAQGYTF. In DNA form, the CDR3 reads TGTGCCAGCAGCTTTTCAGGGGCGCAGGGCTACACCTTC. The variable domain in full, completed from reference TRBV5-6 and TRBJ1-2, reads DAGVTQSPTHLIKTRGQQVTLRCSPKSGHDTVSWYQQALGQGPQFIFQYYEEEERQRGNFPDRFSGHQFPNYSSELNVNALLLGDSALYLCASSFSGAQGYTFGSGTRLTVV.

This clone was detected once. The chain links TRBV19 to TRBJ2-5, with TRBD1 matching over 7 bases. The germline gives CDR1 LNHDA, CDR2 SQIVND (reference sequence). V dropped 9 bases and J dropped 3; count of bases not matched to a gene: 7. The CDR3 extends over 13 amino acids. The CDR3 is CARSLTGKETQYF. The CDR3 DNA follows: TGTGCCAGAAGCCTGACAGGGAAAGAGACCCAGTACTTC.

The V and J genes are TRBV7-2 and TRBJ1-2; the D gene is possibly TRBD1 (6 bases). There are 13 residues in the CDR3. Germline V gene lookup returns CDR1 SGHTA and CDR2 FQGNSA. Between the trimmed V and J ends, which lost 1 base and 6 bases, there was a span of 9 bases. The CDR3 coding sequence is TGTGCCAGCAGCTTAGAGGCAGGGGATGGCTACACCTTC. Its translation is CASSLEAGDGYTF.

Concerning this clone: Sequence at one end of the junction differs from germline and may be a read error. This chain uses TRBV7-3 with TRBJ2-3; D unclear. This CDR3 contains 14 residues. Per germline, CDR1 SGHTA and CDR2 FQGTGA. CDR3 DNA: TGTGCCAGCAGCCTAACAAGAAACGGGGATACGCAGTATTTT. It translates to CASSLTRNGDTQYF.

The chain carries TRBV13 and TRBJ1-1; 7 bases match TRBD1. The trim removed 7 bases at V and 5 bases at J, leaving 7 bases unmatched. The CDR3 has 13 amino acids. Germline CDR1 is PRHDT and CDR2 is FYEKMQ (reference sequence). The CDR3: CASTAGGRTEAFF. CDR3 nucleotides: TGTGCCAGCACGGCAGGGGGAAGGACTGAAGCTTTCTTT.